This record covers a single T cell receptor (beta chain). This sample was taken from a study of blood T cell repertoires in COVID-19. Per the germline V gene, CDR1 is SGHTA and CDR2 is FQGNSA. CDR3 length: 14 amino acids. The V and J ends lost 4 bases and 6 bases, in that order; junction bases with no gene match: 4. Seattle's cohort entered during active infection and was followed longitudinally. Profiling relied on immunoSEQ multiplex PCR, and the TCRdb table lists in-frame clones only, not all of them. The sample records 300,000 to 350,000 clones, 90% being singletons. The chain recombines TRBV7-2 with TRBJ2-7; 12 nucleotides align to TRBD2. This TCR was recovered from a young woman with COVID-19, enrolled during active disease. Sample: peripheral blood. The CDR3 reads CASSSRTSGIEQYF. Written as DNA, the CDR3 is TGTGCCAGCAGCTCCCGGACTAGCGGGATCGAGCAGTACTTC.